This T cell receptor (beta chain) emerged from a study of CD8 T cells in ankylosing spondylitis (dated by TCRdb to about 2017). In the study overall: T cell receptor beta repertoires were profiled in healthy donors and ankylosing spondylitis patients so that disease-linked TCR variants could be found. The whole study cohort included 85 to 120 healthy donors and about two dozen ankylosing spondylitis patients. Peripheral blood was sampled, and synovial fluid was also collected from ankylosing spondylitis patients.

What the research found in general, with its limitations: Significant enrichment of the disease-linked clones was reported in matched synovial fluid samples from ankylosing spondylitis patients. A TCR beta motif of about eight highly homologous amino acid variants appeared characteristic of blood from ankylosing spondylitis patients. The disease-linked clones had a CD8+ phenotype and were found at relatively low frequencies in peripheral blood. Some motif variants were previously reported in synovial fluid and blood of reactive arthritis patients, suggesting common disease-initiation mechanisms.

TCRdb shows the sequencer as Illumina HiSeq 2500. Quantitative 5'-RACE with molecular barcodes was used to prepare TCR beta libraries. As for the original processing: A new computational method based on a probabilistic model of VDJ rearrangement was used to identify disease-linked TCR variants. Starting from the raw public reads, TCRdb applied fastp trimming at Q25, assembled clones with MiXCR and retained in-frame beta chains. Each entry is one CDR3 protein sequence, shown with its most common DNA and genes. The V and J calls follow TCRdb's processing rather than the paper's. The sample table lists more than 150,000 distinct CDR3 sequences, under 15% of them with a count of one. The ten largest clones add up to approximately 10% of the sample. This clonotype occurred many times. Which antigen it targets is not known. No base quality information exists; no much larger clone differs at one position.

The germline V end is reduced by 5 bases and the J end by 4 bases; junction bases left unmatched: 3. The germline V gene provides CDR1 SGHRS and CDR2 YFSETQ. Its CDR3 holds 14 amino acids, cysteine through phenylalanine. This entry keeps only the CDR3 DNA: 42 bases, framed from base 1. The chain employs TRBV5-1 and TRBJ2-5; 12 bases in the junction line up with TRBD2. The sequenced material came from blood, either unsorted or a sorted T cell fraction (not recorded which). This receptor was taken from a female donor with ankylosing spondylitis or in good health (not recorded which). The CDR3 has the sequence CASREGLAGETQYF. DNA sequence: TGCGCCAGCAGGGAGGGACTAGCGGGAGAGACCCAGTACTTC.